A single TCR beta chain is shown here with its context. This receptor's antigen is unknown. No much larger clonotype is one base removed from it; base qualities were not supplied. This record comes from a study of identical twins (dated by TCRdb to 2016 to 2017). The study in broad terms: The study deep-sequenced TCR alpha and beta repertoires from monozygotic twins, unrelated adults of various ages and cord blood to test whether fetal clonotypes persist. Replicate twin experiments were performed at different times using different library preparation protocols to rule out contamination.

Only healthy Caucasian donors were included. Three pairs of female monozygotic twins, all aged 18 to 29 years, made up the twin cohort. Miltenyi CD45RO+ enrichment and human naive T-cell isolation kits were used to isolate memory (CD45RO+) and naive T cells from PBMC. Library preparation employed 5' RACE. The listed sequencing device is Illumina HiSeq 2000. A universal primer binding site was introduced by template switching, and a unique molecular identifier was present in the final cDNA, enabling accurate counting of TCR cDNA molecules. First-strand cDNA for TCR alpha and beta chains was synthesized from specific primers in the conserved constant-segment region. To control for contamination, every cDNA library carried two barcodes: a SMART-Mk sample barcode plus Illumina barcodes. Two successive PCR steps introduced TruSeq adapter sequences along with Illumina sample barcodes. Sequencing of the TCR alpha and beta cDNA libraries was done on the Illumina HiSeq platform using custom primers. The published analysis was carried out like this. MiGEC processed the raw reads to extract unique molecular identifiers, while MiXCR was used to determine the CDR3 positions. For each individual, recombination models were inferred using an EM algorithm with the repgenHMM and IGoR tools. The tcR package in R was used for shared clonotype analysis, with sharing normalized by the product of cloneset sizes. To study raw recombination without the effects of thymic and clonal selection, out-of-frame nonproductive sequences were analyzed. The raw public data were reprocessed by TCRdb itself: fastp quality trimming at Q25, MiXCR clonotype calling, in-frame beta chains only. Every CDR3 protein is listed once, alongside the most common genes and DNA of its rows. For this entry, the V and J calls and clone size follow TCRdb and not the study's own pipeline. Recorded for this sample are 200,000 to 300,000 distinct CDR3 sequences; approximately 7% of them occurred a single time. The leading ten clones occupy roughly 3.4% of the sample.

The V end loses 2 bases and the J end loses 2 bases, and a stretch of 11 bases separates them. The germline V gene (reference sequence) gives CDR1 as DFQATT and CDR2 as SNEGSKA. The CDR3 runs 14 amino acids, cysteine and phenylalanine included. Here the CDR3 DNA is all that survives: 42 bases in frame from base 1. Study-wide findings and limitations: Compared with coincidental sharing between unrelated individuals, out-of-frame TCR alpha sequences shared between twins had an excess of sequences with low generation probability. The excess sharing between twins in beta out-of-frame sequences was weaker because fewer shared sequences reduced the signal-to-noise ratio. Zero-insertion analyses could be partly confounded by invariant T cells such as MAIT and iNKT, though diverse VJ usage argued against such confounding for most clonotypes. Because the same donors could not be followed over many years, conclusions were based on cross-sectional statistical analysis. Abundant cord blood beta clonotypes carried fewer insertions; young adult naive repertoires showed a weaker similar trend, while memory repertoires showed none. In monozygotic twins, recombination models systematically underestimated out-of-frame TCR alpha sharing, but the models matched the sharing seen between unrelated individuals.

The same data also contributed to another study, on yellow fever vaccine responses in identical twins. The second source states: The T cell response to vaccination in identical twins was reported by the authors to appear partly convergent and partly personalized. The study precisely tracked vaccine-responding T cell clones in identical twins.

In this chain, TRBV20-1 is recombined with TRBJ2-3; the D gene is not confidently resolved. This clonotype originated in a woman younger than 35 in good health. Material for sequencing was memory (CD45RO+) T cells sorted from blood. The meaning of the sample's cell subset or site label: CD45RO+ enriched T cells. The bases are TGCAGTGCTAGATGGCAGCTAAACACAGATACGCAGTATTTT. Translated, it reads CSARWQLNTDTQYF.